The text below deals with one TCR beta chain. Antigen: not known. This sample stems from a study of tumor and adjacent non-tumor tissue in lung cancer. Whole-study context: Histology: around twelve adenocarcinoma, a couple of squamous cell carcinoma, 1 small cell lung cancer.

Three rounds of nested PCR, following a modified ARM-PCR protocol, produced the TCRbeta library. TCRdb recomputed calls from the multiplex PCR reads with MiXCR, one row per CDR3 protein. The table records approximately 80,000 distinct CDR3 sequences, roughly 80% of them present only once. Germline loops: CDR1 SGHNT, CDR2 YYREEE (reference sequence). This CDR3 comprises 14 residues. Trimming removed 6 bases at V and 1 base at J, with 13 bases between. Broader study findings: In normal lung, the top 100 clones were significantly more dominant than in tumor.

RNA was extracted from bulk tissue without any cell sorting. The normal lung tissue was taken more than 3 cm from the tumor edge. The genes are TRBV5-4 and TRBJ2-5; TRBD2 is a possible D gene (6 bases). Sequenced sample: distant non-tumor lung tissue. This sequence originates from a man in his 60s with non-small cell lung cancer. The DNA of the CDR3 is TGTGCCAGCAAAGAGGACTACCTCCAAGAGACCCAGTACTTC. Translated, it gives CASKEDYLQETQYF.